At least ten counts were recorded for the clone carrying this T cell receptor beta chain. The antigen is undetermined. Thyroid ultrasound, orbital computed tomography, clinical symptoms, and serum thyroxine and TRAb underpinned diagnoses. There were TCR beta CDR3 regions amplified from RNA transcripts. The TCR CDR3 was amplified in a first-round RT-PCR using the HTBI primer set. TCRdb independently ran MiXCR on the multiplex PCR reads; one entry per CDR3 protein. The table records around 390,000 distinct CDR3 sequences, roughly 15% of them present only once. These data are taken from a study of T cells in Graves' hyperthyroidism and ophthalmopathy. Study information: Prior to any treatment, at the point of initial diagnosis, peripheral blood was collected.

Overall study findings and caveats: Ophthalmopathy was told apart from stable hyperthyroidism by a 13 V-J model.

The sequenced material came from blood. The TCR originated in a young woman with Graves' ophthalmopathy.

CDR3 sequence reads: CASSTHQGGTGELFF. The CDR3 DNA is TGTGCCAGCAGCACCCACCAAGGGGGCACCGGGGAGCTGTTTTTT. This chain links TRBV7-9 with TRBJ2-2, with TRBD1 as a possible D gene (6 bases). The V end was cut by 5 bases, the J end by 4 bases, with 14 bases between. The germline gives CDR1 SEHNR, CDR2 FQNEAQ (reference sequence). The CDR3 consists of 15 residues. The full variable domain, rest sourced from reference TRBV7-9 and TRBJ2-2, is DTGVSQNPRHKITKRGQNVTFRCDPISEHNRLYWYRQTLGQGPEFLTYFQNEAQLEKSRLLSDRFSAERPKGSFSTLEIQRTEQGDSAMYLCASSTHQGGTGELFFGEGSRLTVL.